A single sample gave rise to the 21 T cell receptor beta chains below, sequenced in a study of T cell responses to AZD1222 COVID-19 vaccine. Here immunoSEQ multiplex PCR was the method, and the copy in TCRdb shows in-frame clones only, minus some. The sample carries 100,000 or so clones, around 80% recorded once. Specimen: peripheral blood, collected on day 0 of AZD1222 vaccination. The receptors were sampled from an adult in good health.

This clone has only a few counts. CDR3 nucleotide sequence: TGTGCCAGCAGCCCAACCGGGACCTATAATGAAAAACTGTTTTTT. Its protein product is CASSPTGTYNEKLFF. The chain employs TRBV7-2 and TRBJ1-4; weak D call: TRBD1 (5 bases). The germline V and J ends were trimmed by 5 bases and 4 bases, with 14 bases remaining between them. Per the germline V gene, CDR1 is SGHTA and CDR2 is FQGNSA. This CDR3 has 15 amino acids.

V and J are TRBV25-1 and TRBJ2-5; D is ambiguous. This CDR3 contains 11 residues. Germline CDR1 is MGHDK and CDR2 is SYGVNS. Deletions cut 2 bases from V and 8 bases from J, with 6 bases between. CDR3 residues: CASSEHTTQYF. In DNA, the CDR3 is TGTGCCAGCAGTGAACACACCACCCAGTACTTC.

This clone appeared once. The chain joins TRBV3-1 (or the pseudogene TRBV3-2) to TRBJ2-3; the D is unclear. The V end lost 5 bases, the J end lost 2 bases, and 14 bases lay between the germline ends. The CDR3 loop spans 15 amino acids. Germline V gene lookup returns CDR1 LGHDT and CDR2 YNNKEL (reference sequence). CDR3 sequence (DNA): TGTGCCAGCAGCGCGGCGGCCGCCCCCACAGATACGCAGTATTTT. Amino acid sequence: CASSAAAAPTDTQYF.

This clone was seen only a few times. The chain combines TRBV7-2 with TRBJ1-1, with D unresolved. From germline, CDR1 is SGHTA and CDR2 FQGNSA. The CDR3 loop spans 12 amino acids. Trimming removed 5 bases from V and 4 bases from J, with 8 bases in between. The DNA for the CDR3 is TGTGCCAGCAGCCGAGGCGGCACTGAAGCTTTCTTT. It translates to CASSRGGTEAFF.

The chain combines TRBV2 with TRBJ2-3; 13 bases are shared with TRBD2. Germline V gene data show CDR1 as SNHLY and CDR2 as FYNNEI. CDR3 length: 17 residues. V lost 6 bases to trimming and J lost 2 bases; unmatched junction nucleotides: 8. As DNA, the CDR3 is TGTGCCAGCAGAGCTCGCGGGACTAGCGGGGCCACAGATACGCAGTATTTT. Protein: CASRARGTSGATDTQYF.

This chain joins TRBV7-9 and TRBJ2-7; D is ambiguous. The germline V gene encodes CDR1 SEHNR and CDR2 FQNEAQ (reference sequence). The CDR3 has 15 amino acids. The V end lost 6 bases, the J end lost 0 bases, and 15 bases lay between the germline ends. The CDR3 here is CASSSSAPSSYEQYF. In DNA, the CDR3 is TGTGCCAGCAGTTCGTCTGCCCCTAGCTCCTACGAGCAGTACTTC. Full variable domain (missing parts from reference TRBV7-9 and TRBJ2-7): DTGVSQNPRHKITKRGQNVTFRCDPISEHNRLYWYRQTLGQGPEFLTYFQNEAQLEKSRLLSDRFSAERPKGSFSTLEIQRTEQGDSAMYLCASSSSAPSSYEQYFGPGTRLTVT.

This chain uses TRBV19 with TRBJ1-3; D uncertain. Trimming left V 2 bases short and J 0 bases short, with 11 bases between. Germline lookup yields CDR1 LNHDA and CDR2 SQIVND (reference sequence). CDR3 length equals 16 residues. The CDR3 DNA is TGTGCCAGTAGTATAAACGCAGGCCGCTCTGGAAACACCATATATTTT. The encoded protein is CASSINAGRSGNTIYF.

As DNA, the CDR3 is TGTGCCAGCAGCTTCCCAACGAGCTCTCTCGGAGTTACGAATGAGCAGTTCTTC. This encodes CASSFPTSSLGVTNEQFF. The V call is TRBV7-9, the J call TRBJ2-1, with D hard to call. Germline lookup yields CDR1 SEHNR and CDR2 FQNEAQ (reference sequence). CDR3 size: 18 residues. V was trimmed by 3 bases and J by 7 bases, leaving 25 bases between them.

This clone appeared a few times. The chain employs TRBV5-1 and TRBJ2-3, with 8 bases matching TRBD2. V trimming: 3 bases; J trimming: 5 bases; junction bases outside the gene matches: 14. This CDR3 region has 17 residues. CDR1 and CDR2 (germline): SGHRS, YFSETQ. CDR3 sequence (DNA): TGCGCCAGCAGCTCGATCGGACTAGCTCGTCAAAGAGATACGCAGTATTTT. Protein product: CASSSIGLARQRDTQYF.

The rearrangement links TRBV4-3 to TRBJ2-1, with unresolved D. This CDR3 is built from 13 residues. V was trimmed by 0 bases and J by 15 bases, leaving 15 bases between them. The germline CDR1 and CDR2 sequences are LGHNA and YSLEER. CDR3 nucleotide sequence: TGCGCCAGCAGCCAAGATATAACCGACCGGCGGTTCTTC. This codes for CASSQDITDRRFF.

The chain has TRBV7-9 and TRBJ1-2; D is possibly TRBD1 (5 bases). Trimming took off 5 bases at V and 1 base at J, with 17 bases between the two ends. There are 16 residues in the CDR3. Germline V CDR1 and CDR2: SEHNR, FQNEAQ (reference sequence). The CDR3 protein is CASSTVVLGHNYGYTF. The CDR3, as DNA: TGTGCCAGCAGCACAGTGGTATTGGGGCATAACTATGGCTACACCTTC.

The CDR3, as DNA: TGTGCCAGCAGCTTGAGGGACAGGGACATGCCTGGCTACACCTTC. Translated, it gives CASSLRDRDMPGYTF. The chain joins TRBV7-8 to TRBJ1-2; 9 bases match TRBD1. The germline CDR1 and CDR2 sequences are SGHVS and FQNEAQ. The CDR3 spans 15 residues. Trimming took 3 bases from V and 7 from J; bases not matched to a gene: 9. Using reference TRBV7-8 and TRBJ1-2 for the parts outside the CDR3, the full variable domain is GAGVSQSPRYKVAKRGQDVALRCDPISGHVSLFWYQQALGQGPEFLTYFQNEAQLDKSGLPSDRFFAERPEGSVSTLKIQRTQQEDSAVYLCASSLRDRDMPGYTFGSGTRLTVV.

This clone was picked up a small number of times. The chain uses TRBV19 and TRBJ1-5; D gene ambiguous. This CDR3 is built from 14 residues. The ends were cut back, 7 bases at V and 3 bases at J, with 13 bases in the middle. Per the germline V gene, CDR1 is LNHDA and CDR2 is SQIVND (reference sequence). Here the CDR3 reads CASTQSRLNQPQHF. The CDR3 nucleotides are TGTGCCAGTACCCAGAGCAGGCTCAATCAGCCCCAGCATTTT.

This chain joins TRBV2 and TRBJ1-1, with D perhaps matching TRBD1 (5 bases). The length of the CDR3 is 16 residues. The germline CDR1 and CDR2 sequences are SNHLY and FYNNEI. Trimming removed 5 bases at V and 2 bases at J, with 18 bases between. CDR3 nucleotides: TGTGCCAGCAGTACAAGCGCCGGGACGTCTAACACTGAAGCTTTCTTT. Protein sequence: CASSTSAGTSNTEAFF.

V is TRBV5-6 and J is TRBJ2-5; maybe TRBD2 (5 bases). The length of the CDR3 is 17 residues. The V end lost 4 bases, the J end lost 0 bases, and 19 bases lay between the germline ends. Per the germline V gene, CDR1 is SGHDT and CDR2 is YYEEEE. In nucleotides, the CDR3 is TGTGCCAGCAGCCCAACTCCCGGAGCGGTGTACCAAGAGACCCAGTACTTC. The encoded protein is CASSPTPGAVYQETQYF.

In DNA form, the CDR3 reads TGCGCCAGCAGCCAAGATATCAGCAGGTCCAACTATGGCTACACCTTC. The encoded protein is CASSQDISRSNYGYTF. The chain joins TRBV4-3 to TRBJ1-2; D is undetermined. The CDR3 length is 16 residues. CDR1 and CDR2 from the germline V gene are LGHNA and YSLEER. Trimming took 0 bases from V and 2 from J, leaving 13 bases between them.

The V and J genes are TRBV23-1 and TRBJ2-7; D is perhaps TRBD2 (7 bases). TRBV23-1 is sorted into the ORF group, with uncertain function. CDR3 size: 15 residues. The ends were cut back, 8 bases at V and 3 bases at J, with 20 bases in the middle. CDR3 loop: CASSPGRGLSYEQYF. The CDR3 DNA follows: TGCGCCAGCTCACCCGGGCGGGGGCTAAGCTACGAGCAGTACTTC.

This clone was seen more than once but under ten times. The chain uses TRBV19 and TRBJ2-7; the match to TRBD1 covers 9 bases. V was clipped by 3 bases and J by 3 bases; unmatched bases: 6. Germline CDR1 LNHDA, CDR2 SQIVND (reference sequence). This CDR3 comprises 15 residues. CDR3 nucleotides: TGTGCCAGTAGTATCCCGGGACAGGGACTCTACGAGCAGTACTTC. It yields the protein CASSIPGQGLYEQYF.

The chain uses TRBV27 and TRBJ1-5; 7 bases are shared with TRBD1. This CDR3 region has 16 residues. The junction had 13 bases not matched to a gene; V was cut back by 4 bases and J by 7 bases. In germline, CDR1 is MNHEY, CDR2 SMNVEV (reference sequence). The CDR3 spells CASSSTNRGLVQPQHF. The CDR3 coding sequence is TGTGCCAGCAGTTCTACGAACAGGGGACTAGTCCAGCCCCAGCATTTT.

The chain has TRBV2 and TRBJ1-1, with no clear D. V dropped 8 bases and J dropped 0 bases, with 4 bases sitting between them. Germline-derived CDR1 and CDR2 are SNHLY and FYNNEI. CDR3 size: 11 residues. The CDR3 DNA is TGTGCCAGCGCACTGAACACTGAAGCTTTCTTT. This encodes CASALNTEAFF.

This clone was counted a single time. The chain combines TRBV6-2 or TRBV6-3 with TRBJ1-6; D is perhaps TRBD1 (6 bases). The CDR3 consists of 13 residues. Germline CDR1 MNHEY, CDR2 SVGEGT. Trimming took 5 bases from V and 10 from J, leaving 12 bases between them. The CDR3 region is CASSRAQGSPLHF. The CDR3 bases are TGTGCCAGCAGTCGGGCGCAGGGGTCACCCCTCCACTTT.